Listed here are 18 T cell receptor beta chains from one sample, sequenced in a study of CXCR3-negative and CXCR3-positive naive CD8 T cells. The libraries of TRB cDNA were constructed through 5' RACE using UMI labels. After re-calling the 5' RACE reads, TCRdb lists one entry per CDR3 protein, DNA absent. The sample data list about 43,000 distinct CDR3 sequences. Input material: memory CD8+ T cells from blood. The receptors were sampled from a human donor in good health. Some clones in this sample may be carry-over from other donors' samples.

The rearrangement links TRBV14 to TRBJ1-2; TCRdb's D call, TRBD1, is unchecked because there is no DNA. Germline CDR1 and CDR2: SGHDN and FVKESK. The CDR3 covers 13 residues. The CDR3 here is CASSLSGTGSYTF.

This CDR3 reads CSVESGRSSYNEQFF. V is TRBV29-1 and J is TRBJ2-1. Germline CDR1 reads SQVTM; CDR2 reads ANQGSEA. This CDR3 contains 15 residues.

The rearrangement links TRBV29-1 to TRBJ2-7. This CDR3 contains 11 residues. Germline CDR1 SQVTM, CDR2 ANQGSEA. Here the CDR3 reads CSVESAGAPVF.

The chain employs TRBV5-1 and TRBJ2-7. The CDR3 has 14 amino acids. Germline CDR1 SGHRS, CDR2 YFSETQ. This CDR3 reads CASSLDRDLYEQYF.

V is TRBV20-1 and J is TRBJ2-1; TCRdb calls TRBD1, which cannot be checked without DNA. The CDR3 extends over 14 amino acids. CDR1 DFQATT and CDR2 SNEGSKA come from the germline V gene (reference sequence). This CDR3 is CSATIGGDYNEQFF.

The V call is TRBV9, the J call TRBJ1-2; checking the TCRdb D call of TRBD1 is not possible without DNA. Germline V gene sequence: CDR1 SGDLS, CDR2 YYNGEE. The CDR3 spans 14 residues. The CDR3 spells CASSPWADIHGYTF.

The V gene is TRBV28, the J gene TRBJ2-4. CDR3 length equals 13 residues. In germline, CDR1 is MDHEN, CDR2 SYDVKM. The CDR3 sequence is CASNSLAKNIQYF.

This chain uses TRBV3-1 with TRBJ2-1; the D call from TCRdb, TRBD1, cannot be confirmed without DNA. This CDR3 has 15 residues. The germline gives CDR1 LGHDT, CDR2 YNNKEL (reference sequence). CDR3 protein: CASSLQDRGLSEQFF.

The chain links TRBV20-1 to TRBJ2-5; TCRdb indicates TRBD2, and absent DNA this call remains unverified. Germline CDR1 DFQATT, CDR2 SNEGSKA (reference sequence). The CDR3 is 15 residues long. The CDR3 loop is CSASPPSGVRETQYF.

The chain is built from TRBV6-4 and TRBJ2-3; TCRdb reports TRBD2, a call that lacks DNA to check it against. The CDR3 extends over 16 amino acids. Germline V CDR1 and CDR2: MRHNA, SNTAGT. The CDR3 spells CASSDGTSGGADTQYF.

J is TRBJ2-7 and V is TRBV28; TCRdb reports TRBD1, a call that lacks DNA to check it against. CDR1 is MDHEN and CDR2 is SYDVKM in the germline V gene. This CDR3 has 13 amino acids. The CDR3 sequence is CASSLDGTYEQYF.

The V gene is TRBV6-1, the J gene TRBJ2-1; the TCRdb D gene call, TRBD1, has no DNA to confirm it. This CDR3 is built from 14 residues. Per germline, CDR1 MNHNS and CDR2 SASEGT. CDR3 in amino acids: CASRDRVSYNEQFF.

The rearrangement joins TRBV9 to TRBJ2-7; TCRdb's D gene call, TRBD2, goes unchecked for lack of DNA. CDR1 is SGDLS, CDR2 YYNGEE, per germline. This CDR3 has 14 residues. CDR3 residues: CASSVGSGGYEQYF.

This chain joins TRBV4-3 and TRBJ1-5; no DNA is available, so the TRBD1 call from TCRdb remains unchecked. This CDR3 has 15 amino acids. Per the germline V gene, CDR1 is LGHNA and CDR2 is YSLEER. The chain's CDR3 is CASSQTTGNNQPQHF.

The gene calls are TRBV27 and TRBJ2-3; TCRdb lists TRBD2, though no DNA is available to test this call. CDR1 and CDR2 from the germline V gene are MNHEY and SMNVEV (reference sequence). The CDR3 covers 16 residues. CDR3 loop: CASSSTGLLGTDTQYF.

The chain couples TRBV20-1 to TRBJ2-7; TCRdb names TRBD2, which stays unverified in the absence of DNA. Germline V gene data show CDR1 as DFQATT and CDR2 as SNEGSKA (reference sequence). This CDR3 is 15 amino acids long. The CDR3 protein is CSAPAVDPPSYEQYF.

The chain carries TRBV7-9 and TRBJ2-3; TCRdb's D gene call, TRBD1, goes unchecked for lack of DNA. The CDR3 loop spans 16 amino acids. The germline CDR1 and CDR2 sequences are SEHNR and FQNEAQ (reference sequence). This chain's CDR3 is CASSLAYGGGNGTQYF.

The rearrangement uses TRBV7-9 and TRBJ2-2; absent DNA, TCRdb's TRBD1 call cannot be checked. This CDR3 has 17 amino acids. Germline CDR1 is SEHNR and CDR2 is FQNEAQ (reference sequence). The CDR3 region is CASSEETPGARGGELFF.